This T cell receptor beta chain was identified in a study of lymphopenia after photon versus proton radiotherapy. Findings and caveats of the study: Only patients who died were analyzed for survival; proton advantage is unproven. Relative stability marked proton patients; photon patients lost diversity and naive cells. After the lymphocyte nadir, photon-treated repertoires showed oligoclonal expansion, especially of CD8+ Temra cells.

The protocol was immunoSEQ multiplex PCR, while the TCRdb copy is restricted to in-frame clones and leaves out a portion. This table has about 58,000 clones, around 84% appearing once. About this clone itself: Its antigen is unidentified.

The CDR3 runs 13 residues. Germline V CDR1 and CDR2: SGHTA, FQGNSA. The V end was cut by 7 bases, the J end by 0 bases, with 8 bases between. This specimen consisted of peripheral blood, obtained from a patient treated with proton-based radiotherapy. The chain carries TRBV7-2 and TRBJ2-3; D is perhaps TRBD2 (5 bases). The receptor was derived from a man aged 55 to 70 with pancreatic cancer. This CDR3 reads CASTRGSTDTQYF. The DNA of the CDR3 is TGTGCCAGCACACGCGGGAGCACAGATACGCAGTATTTT.